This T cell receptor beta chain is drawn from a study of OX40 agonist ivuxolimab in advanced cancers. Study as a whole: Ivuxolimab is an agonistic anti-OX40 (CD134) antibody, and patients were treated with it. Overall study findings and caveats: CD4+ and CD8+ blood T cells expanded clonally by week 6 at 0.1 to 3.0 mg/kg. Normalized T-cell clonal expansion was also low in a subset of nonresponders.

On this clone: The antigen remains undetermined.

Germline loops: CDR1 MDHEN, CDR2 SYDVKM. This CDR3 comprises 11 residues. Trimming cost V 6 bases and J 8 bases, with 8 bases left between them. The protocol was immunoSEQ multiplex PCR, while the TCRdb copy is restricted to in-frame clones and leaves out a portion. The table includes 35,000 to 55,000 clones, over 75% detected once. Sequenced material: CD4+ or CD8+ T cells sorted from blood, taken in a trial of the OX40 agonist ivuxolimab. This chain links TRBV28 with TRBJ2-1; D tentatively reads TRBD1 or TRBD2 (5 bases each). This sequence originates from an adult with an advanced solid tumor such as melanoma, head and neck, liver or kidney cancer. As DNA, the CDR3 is TGTGCCAGCAGCCTGGGGGATGAGCAGTTCTTC. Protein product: CASSLGDEQFF.